The 26 T cell receptor beta chains below were found in one sample sequenced in a study of blood T cell repertoires in COVID-19. Method: immunoSEQ multiplex PCR; TCRdb's copy keeps in-frame clones and lacks some. Of roughly 80,000 clones detected, 87% appear once; the ten largest clones hold nearly 5%. Sequences were obtained from peripheral blood. The origin of the receptors is a woman aged 80 or over with active or convalescent COVID-19.

CDR3 coding DNA: TGTGCCAGCAGCTTAGGCCAGTATTCGGCTAGCGGGAATTACAATGAGCAGTTCTTC. As protein: CASSLGQYSASGNYNEQFF. V gene TRBV13 combines with J gene TRBJ2-1, with 9 bases identical to TRBD2. Looked up from germline, CDR1 is PRHDT and CDR2 is FYEKMQ (reference sequence). This CDR3 spans 19 amino acids. The V segment lost 0 bases and the J segment 4 bases; nucleotides outside the gene matches: 13.

This clone was recorded a few times. The V and J genes are TRBV18 and TRBJ1-5; 10 bases align to TRBD1. The ends lost 6 bases at V and 0 bases at J; junction bases unmatched: 5. The CDR3 is 16 amino acids. Germline CDR1 KGHSH, CDR2 LQKENI. The DNA for the CDR3 is TGTGCCAGCTCGTGGACAGGGGGGTCTAGCAATCAGCCCCAGCATTTT. This gives the protein CASSWTGGSSNQPQHF.

V gene TRBV6-5 combines with J gene TRBJ1-1, with TRBD1 matching over 10 bases. The germline gives CDR1 MNHEY, CDR2 SVGAGI. The CDR3 covers 13 residues. The V and J ends lost 8 bases and 10 bases, in that order; junction bases with no gene match: 10. In nucleotides, the CDR3 is TGTGCCAGCTTTTTAATCGACAGGGGGCGAGCTTTCTTT. It yields the protein CASFLIDRGRAFF.

This rearrangement joins TRBV7-2 to TRBJ2-7; TRBD2 matches at 10 bases. Germline CDR1 reads SGHTA; CDR2 reads FQGNSA. With 4 bases clipped from V and 4 bases from J, the junction kept 7 bases outside the gene matches. This CDR3 is built from 15 residues. The chain's CDR3 is CASSSSGGAPYEQYF. CDR3 bases: TGTGCCAGCAGCTCCAGCGGGGGGGCCCCATACGAGCAGTACTTC. The variable domain in full, completed from reference TRBV7-2 and TRBJ2-7, reads GAGVSQSPSNKVTEKGKDVELRCDPISGHTALYWYRQSLGQGLEFLIYFQGNSAPDKSGLPSDRFSAERTGGSVSTLTIQRTQQEDSAVYLCASSSSGGAPYEQYFGPGTRLTVT.

The chain employs TRBV18 and TRBJ2-3; TRBD2 matches at 11 bases. From germline, CDR1 is KGHSH and CDR2 LQKENI. CDR3 length: 18 residues. The trim removed 2 bases at V and 2 bases at J, leaving 9 bases unmatched. CDR3 in amino acids: CASSPITSGGPYTDTQYF. Here the CDR3 DNA reads TGTGCCAGCTCACCAATCACTAGCGGGGGACCTTACACAGATACGCAGTATTTT.

The chain has TRBV28 and TRBJ1-6; weak D call: TRBD1 (6 bases). CDR3 length: 11 amino acids. The V gene's germline CDR1 is MDHEN and CDR2 SYDVKM. V was clipped by 5 bases and J by 18 bases, with 14 bases between them. The CDR3 sequence is CASSLDRRYHF. In nucleotides, the CDR3 is TGTGCCAGCAGTCTCGACAGGAGATACCACTTT.

This clone was counted only a few times. In DNA form, the CDR3 reads TGTGCCAGCAGCCGGGACTCAGTCTCCAATCAGCCCCAGCATTTT. Amino acid sequence: CASSRDSVSNQPQHF. This chain joins TRBV7-2 and TRBJ1-5; maybe TRBD1 (5 bases). The V gene lost 5 bases and the J gene lost 3 bases, with 14 bases spanning the gap. The CDR3 is made up of 15 amino acids. Germline CDR1 reads SGHTA; CDR2 reads FQGNSA.

CDR3 residues: CASSPLAGVNEQFF. CDR3 nucleotide sequence: TGTGCCAGCAGCCCACTAGCGGGAGTCAATGAGCAGTTCTTC. This chain connects TRBV28 to TRBJ2-1, with TRBD2 matching 11 bases. The CDR3 consists of 14 residues. The trim removed 6 bases at V and 6 bases at J, leaving 4 bases unmatched. Germline CDR1 and CDR2: MDHEN and SYDVKM.

The V and J genes are TRBV27 and TRBJ1-2; the match to TRBD1 covers 8 bases. V shed 10 bases, J shed 3 bases, and the junction held 7 bases outside the gene matches. There are 13 residues in the CDR3. CDR1 is MNHEY and CDR2 is SMNVEV in the germline V gene (reference sequence). The CDR3 sequence is CATRRTGHYGYTF. In DNA form, the CDR3 reads TGTGCCACCCGACGGACAGGGCACTATGGCTACACCTTC.

The chain carries TRBV21-1 and TRBJ2-5; the DNA was not used to check the table's D call, TRBD2. TRBV21-1 is a documented pseudogene. The CDR3 runs to 14 residues. The CDR3 sequence: CASSRVKVRKTQYF. DNA for the CDR3: TGTGCCAGCAGCCGGGTTAAGGTAAGAAAGACCCAGTACTTC.

The J gene is TRBJ1-2, the V gene TRBV9, with 9 positions matching TRBD1. Germline-derived CDR1 and CDR2 are SGDLS and YYNGEE. CDR3 length: 16 amino acids. V lost 2 bases and J lost 2; bases outside the gene matches: 7. The CDR3 DNA reads as TGTGCCAGCAGCGTTCAACCGGGACAGGGAAACTATGGCTACACCTTC. Encoded protein: CASSVQPGQGNYGYTF.

This clone was counted only a few times. The chain combines TRBV19 with TRBJ2-5; 10 positions match TRBD2. CDR1 is LNHDA and CDR2 is SQIVND in the germline V gene (reference sequence). Germline trimming cut 5 bases from V and 5 bases from J; bases unmatched to any gene: 11. The CDR3 is made up of 16 amino acids. Here the CDR3 reads CASSGSSGRELETQYF. The CDR3 DNA sequence: TGTGCCAGTAGTGGGTCGAGCGGGAGGGAGTTGGAGACCCAGTACTTC. Variable domain in full (rest from reference TRBV19 and TRBJ2-5): DGGITQSPKYLFRKEGQNVTLSCEQNLNHDAMYWYRQDPGQGLRLIYYSQIVNDFQKGDIAEGYSVSREKKESFPLTVTSAQKNPTAFYLCASSGSSGRELETQYFGPGTRLLVL.

The chain is built from TRBV11-2 and TRBJ1-4; possibly TRBD1 for D (5 bases). CDR1 is SGHAT, CDR2 FQNNGV, per germline. Trimming shortened V by 0 bases and J by 10 bases, and 6 bases separated the two germline ends. The CDR3 loop spans 12 amino acids. CDR3 DNA: TGTGCCAGCAGCTTAGAGGGGGGAAAACTGTTTTTT. Protein sequence: CASSLEGGKLFF.

The chain employs TRBV28 and TRBJ1-1, with D hard to call. Germline V lookup: CDR1 MDHEN, CDR2 SYDVKM. The germline V and J ends were trimmed by 7 bases and 1 base, with 10 bases remaining between them. The CDR3 contains 13 residues. The CDR3 loop reads CASTRQANTEAFF. CDR3 DNA sequence: TGTGCCAGCACCAGGCAGGCGAACACTGAAGCTTTCTTT.

The chain recombines TRBV9 with TRBJ2-7; D might be TRBD1 (5 bases). The length of the CDR3 is 13 residues. Trimming took off 2 bases at V and 3 bases at J, with 9 bases between the two ends. Germline V gives CDR1 SGDLS, CDR2 YYNGEE. The CDR3 region has the DNA TGTGCCAGCAGCGTGCGGCAGGGCTACGAGCAGTACTTC. It translates to CASSVRQGYEQYF.

A single count supports this clone. This sequence joins TRBV29-1 and TRBJ1-2, with 12 bases matching TRBD1. CDR1 and CDR2 (germline): SQVTM, ANQGSEA. This CDR3 has 16 amino acids. J lost 7 bases, V lost 1 base, and 10 bases had no gene match. CDR3 region: CSVEAGSGQGAGGYTF. The CDR3 bases are TGCAGCGTTGAAGCGGGCTCGGGACAGGGGGCAGGTGGCTACACCTTC.

The rearrangement uses TRBV28 and TRBJ1-1, with D perhaps matching TRBD1 (5 bases). This CDR3 has 14 residues. Germline CDR1 is MDHEN and CDR2 is SYDVKM. V lost 4 bases and J lost 4, with 13 bases in between. CDR3 bases: TGTGCCAGCAGTTCTTTGGGGGGTCGCACTGAAGCTTTCTTT. It specifies CASSSLGGRTEAFF.

This rearrangement joins TRBV10-3 to TRBJ2-1; 13 bases line up with TRBD2. The trim removed 10 bases at V and 4 bases at J, leaving 4 bases unmatched. The CDR3 covers 14 residues. The germline V gene has CDR1 ENHRY and CDR2 SYGVKD. The CDR3 loop reads CATTSGGVYNEQFF. The CDR3 coding sequence is TGTGCCACCACTAGCGGGGGGGTTTACAATGAGCAGTTCTTC.

The CDR3 bases are TGTGCCAGCAGTGAAGCTCCCGGGACAGGGAACCAGCCCCAGCATTTT. It translates to CASSEAPGTGNQPQHF. The chain couples TRBV6-1 to TRBJ1-5; 9 bases agree with TRBD1. Losses at the gene ends were 0 bases for V and 7 bases for J; bases not matched to a gene: 7. CDR3 size: 16 residues. Germline CDR1 reads MNHNS; CDR2 reads SASEGT.

The chain employs TRBV18 and TRBJ2-3, with TRBD2 matching over 7 bases. Germline CDR1 reads KGHSH; CDR2 reads LQKENI. The CDR3 has 16 amino acids. The V segment lost 5 bases and the J segment 2 bases; nucleotides outside the gene matches: 10. CDR3: CASSRASAGPTDTQYF. The CDR3 nucleotides are TGTGCCAGCTCAAGGGCATCAGCGGGGCCCACAGATACGCAGTATTTT.

The chain employs TRBV5-1 and TRBJ2-6; TRBD2 aligns across 10 bases. CDR3 length equals 17 residues. Germline trimming cut 3 bases from V and 4 bases from J; bases unmatched to any gene: 7. Germline V CDR1 and CDR2: SGHRS, YFSETQ. CDR3 bases: TGCGCCAGCAGCTCGAACTTAGCGGGAGGCGGGGCCAACGTCCTGACTTTC. Its translation: CASSSNLAGGGANVLTF.

This clone appeared a few times. The genes are TRBV28 and TRBJ1-5, with D possibly being TRBD1 (5 bases). The V end lost 2 bases, the J end lost 7 bases, and 12 bases lay between the germline ends. The CDR3 runs 14 residues. Germline assignment: CDR1 MDHEN and CDR2 SYDVKM. In nucleotides, the CDR3 is TGTGCCAGCAGTTTAGGAGGGACGAAGCAGCCCCAGCATTTT. This gives the protein CASSLGGTKQPQHF.

V is TRBV28 and J is TRBJ2-5; TRBD2 aligns across 8 bases. The CDR3 spans 15 residues. Germline-derived CDR1 and CDR2 are MDHEN and SYDVKM. With 5 bases clipped from V and 4 bases from J, the junction kept 9 bases outside the gene matches. CDR3 in DNA: TGTGCCAGCAGTCACCAAGGGCTAGCGGGAGAGACCCAGTACTTC. This sequence encodes CASSHQGLAGETQYF.

This clone was observed a handful of times. The chain employs TRBV6-6 and TRBJ1-1; D possibly corresponds to TRBD1 (6 bases). The CDR3 is made up of 14 amino acids. V gave up 7 bases and J gave up 1 base, with 13 bases separating them. Per germline, CDR1 MNHNY and CDR2 SVGAGI (reference sequence). The CDR3 nucleotides are TGTGCCAGCACCGTCGGACAGACGAACACTGAAGCTTTCTTT. Translation: CASTVGQTNTEAFF.

This chain uses TRBV12-3 or TRBV12-4 with TRBJ2-2; TRBD1 is a possible D gene (5 bases). The CDR3 has 12 residues. With 7 bases removed from V and 8 bases from J, the gap between germline ends came to 11 bases. The CDR3 region has the DNA TGTGCCAGCACCCCCCAGGGAGGGGAGCTGTTTTTT. Translation: CASTPQGGELFF.

The J gene is TRBJ1-6, the V gene TRBV3-1 (or the pseudogene TRBV3-2); a possible D gene is TRBD1 (5 bases). This CDR3 contains 17 residues. V was trimmed by 4 bases and J by 4 bases, leaving 17 bases between them. CDR1 and CDR2 from the germline V gene are LGHDT and YNNKEL (reference sequence). CDR3 sequence: CASSLGPPGSYNSPLHF. In DNA form, the CDR3 reads TGTGCCAGCAGCCTCGGCCCCCCAGGGTCTTATAATTCACCCCTCCACTTT.